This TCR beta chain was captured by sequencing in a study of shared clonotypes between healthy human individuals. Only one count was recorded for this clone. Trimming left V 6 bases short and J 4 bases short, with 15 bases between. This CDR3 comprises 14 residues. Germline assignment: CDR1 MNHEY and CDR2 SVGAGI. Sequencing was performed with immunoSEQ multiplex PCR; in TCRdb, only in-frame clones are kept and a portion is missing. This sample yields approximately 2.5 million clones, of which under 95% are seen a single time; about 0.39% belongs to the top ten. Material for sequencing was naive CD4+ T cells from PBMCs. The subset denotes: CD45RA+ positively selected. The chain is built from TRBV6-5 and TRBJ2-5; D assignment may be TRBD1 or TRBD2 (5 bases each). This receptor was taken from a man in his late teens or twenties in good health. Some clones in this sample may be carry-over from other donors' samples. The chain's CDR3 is CASRRGSGGETQYF. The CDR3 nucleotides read TGTGCCAGCAGACGGGGCTCGGGCGGAGAGACCCAGTACTTC.